These T cell receptor beta chains were read from a single sample in a study of blood T cell repertoires in COVID-19. Here immunoSEQ multiplex PCR was the method, and the copy in TCRdb shows in-frame clones only, minus some. In the table there are about 480,000 clones, approximately 88% of which are singletons. Material for sequencing was PBMCs or T cells enriched from blood (not recorded which). Every receptor here comes from a woman between 40 and 50 years old who had recovered from COVID-19. Both conserved end residues are part of each CDR3. The D gene is left open where the match is weak. Size values are once, few and many counts, or a class for expanded clones, and some rows have none.

v_gene: TRBV7-9; d_gene: -; abundance: -; j_gene: TRBJ1-3; len: 14; CDR3aa: CASNAGESENTIYF; CDR3nt: TGTGCCAGCAACGCAGGGGAAAGTGAAAACACCATATATTTT
v_gene: TRBV27; d_gene: TRBD1; abundance: -; j_gene: TRBJ2-2; len: 17; CDR3aa: CASSSDPGQPNTGELFF; CDR3nt: TGTGCCAGCAGTTCTGACCCGGGACAGCCGAACACCGGGGAGCTGTTTTTT
v_gene: TRBV27; d_gene: TRBD2; abundance: -; j_gene: TRBJ2-7; len: 17; CDR3aa: CASSLTGLAGGWDEQYF; CDR3nt: TGTGCCAGCAGTTTAACTGGTCTAGCGGGAGGTTGGGACGAGCAGTACTTC
v_gene: TRBV19; d_gene: -; abundance: -; j_gene: TRBJ2-1; len: 12; CDR3aa: CASSPRRREQFF; CDR3nt: TGTGCCAGTAGCCCAAGGCGGCGCGAGCAGTTCTTC
v_gene: TRBV5-6; d_gene: -; abundance: -; j_gene: TRBJ1-5; len: 15; CDR3aa: CASSSWAGGNQPQHF; CDR3nt: TGTGCCAGCAGCTCGTGGGCAGGGGGCAATCAGCCCCAGCATTTT
v_gene: TRBV9; d_gene: TRBD1; abundance: -; j_gene: TRBJ2-7; len: 16; CDR3aa: CASSVEPRGFFYEQYF; CDR3nt: TGTGCCAGCAGCGTAGAGCCCAGGGGGTTTTTCTACGAGCAGTACTTC
v_gene: TRBV9; d_gene: -; abundance: -; j_gene: TRBJ1-1; len: 15; CDR3aa: CASSANPTSNTEAFF; CDR3nt: TGTGCCAGCAGCGCCAACCCTACTTCGAACACTGAAGCTTTCTTT
v_gene: TRBV7-9; d_gene: TRBD1; abundance: few; j_gene: TRBJ1-2; len: 13; CDR3aa: CASSPDRTYGYTF; CDR3nt: TGTGCCAGCAGTCCGGACAGGACCTATGGCTACACCTTC
v_gene: TRBV7-9; d_gene: -; abundance: -; j_gene: TRBJ2-1; len: 18; CDR3aa: CASSLPRGAVGLYNEQFF; CDR3nt: TGTGCCAGCAGCTTGCCCCGCGGAGCCGTAGGTCTCTACAATGAGCAGTTCTTC
v_gene: TRBV25-1; d_gene: -; abundance: -; j_gene: TRBJ1-2; len: 13; CDR3aa: CASSELGGYGYTF; CDR3nt: TGTGCCAGCAGTGAATTAGGGGGTTATGGCTACACCTTC
v_gene: TRBV19; d_gene: TRBD2; abundance: -; j_gene: TRBJ2-7; len: 13; CDR3aa: CASSRSSGDEQYF; CDR3nt: TGTGCCAGTAGCAGGTCTAGCGGCGACGAGCAGTACTTC
v_gene: TRBV6-5; d_gene: TRBD1; abundance: -; j_gene: TRBJ2-7; len: 15; CDR3aa: CASSRSGTVTYEQYF; CDR3nt: TGTGCCAGCAGTCGTTCCGGGACAGTGACATACGAGCAGTACTTC
v_gene: TRBV23-1; d_gene: -; abundance: -; j_gene: TRBJ1-2; len: 15; CDR3aa: CASSHWTAPIVGYTF; CDR3nt: TGCGCCAGCAGTCATTGGACAGCCCCTATTGTGGGCTACACCTTC
v_gene: TRBV27; d_gene: TRBD2; abundance: -; j_gene: TRBJ2-3; len: 15; CDR3aa: CASSLKGLAPDTQYF; CDR3nt: TGTGCCAGCAGTTTAAAGGGACTAGCCCCAGATACGCAGTATTTT
v_gene: TRBV7-8; d_gene: TRBD1; abundance: -; j_gene: TRBJ1-1; len: 15; CDR3aa: CASSPRGIRTTEAFF; CDR3nt: TGTGCCAGCAGTCCCAGGGGGATTCGAACCACTGAAGCTTTCTTT
v_gene: TRBV19; d_gene: -; abundance: -; j_gene: TRBJ2-2; len: 14; CDR3aa: CASSIDTGVGELFF; CDR3nt: TGTGCCAGTAGTATAGATACAGGCGTCGGGGAGCTGTTTTTT
v_gene: TRBV7-6; d_gene: -; abundance: once; j_gene: TRBJ1-3; len: 12; CDR3aa: CASSLAEGTIYF; CDR3nt: TGTGCCAGCAGCTTAGCGGAGGGCACCATATATTTT
v_gene: TRBV5-1; d_gene: TRBD1; abundance: once; j_gene: TRBJ1-1; len: 16; CDR3aa: CASRRRQGNSPTEAFF; CDR3nt: TGCGCCAGCAGGAGGAGACAGGGGAACAGCCCCACTGAAGCTTTCTTT
v_gene: TRBV11-3; d_gene: -; abundance: -; j_gene: TRBJ1-1; len: 16; CDR3aa: CASSLYSGTFNTEAFF; CDR3nt: TGTGCCAGCAGCTTGTATTCCGGGACTTTCAACACTGAAGCTTTCTTT
v_gene: TRBV23-1; d_gene: TRBD2; abundance: -; j_gene: TRBJ2-7; len: 14; CDR3aa: CASSLGAGVHEQYF; CDR3nt: TGCGCCAGCTCTCTTGGGGCGGGAGTCCACGAGCAGTACTTC
v_gene: TRBV19; d_gene: -; abundance: few; j_gene: TRBJ1-2; len: 19; CDR3aa: CASSPLLGDILHRNYGYTF; CDR3nt: TGTGCCAGTAGTCCTCTTTTGGGGGACATACTACACAGAAACTATGGCTACACCTTC
v_gene: TRBV14; d_gene: TRBD1; abundance: -; j_gene: TRBJ2-5; len: 18; CDR3aa: CASSQSKDEQGARVAQYF; CDR3nt: TGTGCCAGCAGCCAATCCAAAGATGAACAGGGGGCGAGAGTAGCCCAGTACTTC
v_gene: TRBV10-3; d_gene: TRBD2; abundance: -; j_gene: TRBJ2-1; len: 15; CDR3aa: CAITPGLAIYNEQFF; CDR3nt: TGTGCCATCACGCCGGGACTAGCAATCTACAATGAGCAGTTCTTC
v_gene: TRBV6-1; d_gene: -; abundance: -; j_gene: TRBJ2-5; len: 13; CDR3aa: CASSEQGQETQYF; CDR3nt: TGTGCCAGCAGTGAACAGGGGCAAGAGACCCAGTACTTC
v_gene: TRBV4-3; d_gene: TRBD2; abundance: -; j_gene: TRBJ2-2; len: 18; CDR3aa: CASSQATSGRPNTGELFF; CDR3nt: TGCGCCAGCAGCCAAGCGACTAGCGGGAGGCCTAACACCGGGGAGCTGTTTTTT
v_gene: TRBV11-2; d_gene: -; abundance: -; j_gene: TRBJ2-5; len: 14; CDR3aa: CASSLEGVLGTQYF; CDR3nt: TGTGCCAGCAGCTTAGAAGGGGTTTTAGGGACCCAGTACTTC
v_gene: TRBV21-1; d_gene: -; abundance: -; j_gene: TRBJ2-5; len: 16; CDR3aa: CASSNWTTNPKETQYF; CDR3nt: TGTGCCAGCAGCAACTGGACTACTAATCCGAAAGAGACCCAGTACTTC
v_gene: TRBV27; d_gene: TRBD1; abundance: -; j_gene: TRBJ1-4; len: 17; CDR3aa: CASSYMPGGSANEKLFF; CDR3nt: TGTGCCAGCAGCTATATGCCAGGGGGGTCGGCTAATGAAAAACTGTTTTTT
v_gene: TRBV27; d_gene: TRBD2; abundance: -; j_gene: TRBJ2-7; len: 16; CDR3aa: CASSQLLAGGSYEQYF; CDR3nt: TGTGCCAGCAGTCAACTTCTAGCGGGAGGCTCCTACGAGCAGTACTTC
v_gene: TRBV6-2/TRBV6-3; d_gene: -; abundance: -; j_gene: TRBJ2-5; len: 16; CDR3aa: CASSSLGLAEKETQYF; CDR3nt: TGTGCCAGCAGTTCCTTAGGACTTGCGGAGAAAGAGACCCAGTACTTC
v_gene: TRBV30; d_gene: -; abundance: once; j_gene: TRBJ1-4; len: 11; CDR3aa: CAWTRGEKLFF; CDR3nt: TGTGCCTGGACACGGGGAGAAAAACTGTTTTTT
v_gene: TRBV21-1; d_gene: -; abundance: -; j_gene: TRBJ2-3; len: 20; CDR3aa: CASSKTGTSDKYPNTDTQYF; CDR3nt: TGTGCCAGCAGCAAAACCGGGACTAGCGACAAGTACCCTAACACAGATACGCAGTATTTT
v_gene: TRBV7-2; d_gene: -; abundance: -; j_gene: TRBJ1-1; len: 15; CDR3aa: CASSLVSGRANVAFF; CDR3nt: TGTGCCAGCAGCTTAGTTTCGGGCAGGGCCAATGTAGCTTTCTTT
v_gene: TRBV7-2; d_gene: TRBD1; abundance: few; j_gene: TRBJ1-3; len: 16; CDR3aa: CASSFTGTGPGNTIYF; CDR3nt: TGTGCCAGCAGTTTCACCGGGACAGGCCCTGGAAACACCATATATTTT
v_gene: TRBV19; d_gene: TRBD1; abundance: few; j_gene: TRBJ2-7; len: 15; CDR3aa: CASSRQQGAAYEQYF; CDR3nt: TGTGCCAGTAGTAGACAACAGGGGGCTGCCTACGAGCAGTACTTC
v_gene: TRBV5-8; d_gene: -; abundance: -; j_gene: TRBJ2-3; len: 14; CDR3aa: CASSLARHTDTQYF; CDR3nt: TGTGCCAGCAGCTTGGCCCGACACACAGATACGCAGTATTTT
v_gene: TRBV25-1; d_gene: TRBD2; abundance: -; j_gene: TRBJ2-1; len: 16; CDR3aa: CASSVLVAGPYNEQFF; CDR3nt: TGTGCCAGCAGTGTGTTAGTAGCGGGACCCTACAATGAGCAGTTCTTC
v_gene: TRBV7-6; d_gene: -; abundance: -; j_gene: TRBJ1-3; len: 17; CDR3aa: CASSLEGPRARGNTIYF; CDR3nt: TGTGCCAGCAGCTTAGAGGGGCCCAGGGCGAGGGGAAACACCATATATTTT
v_gene: TRBV20-1; d_gene: TRBD1; abundance: -; j_gene: TRBJ1-2; len: 15; CDR3aa: CSASLGQIGWDGYTF; CDR3nt: TGCAGTGCTAGTTTGGGACAGATCGGGTGGGATGGCTACACCTTC
v_gene: TRBV11-2; d_gene: -; abundance: -; j_gene: TRBJ1-1; len: 18; CDR3aa: CASSSTVLTGGRGTEAFF; CDR3nt: TGTGCCAGCAGCTCGACTGTATTAACCGGGGGGAGAGGCACTGAAGCTTTCTTT
v_gene: TRBV2; d_gene: TRBD2; abundance: once; j_gene: TRBJ2-3; len: 16; CDR3aa: CASSDTSGLSTDTQYF; CDR3nt: TGTGCCAGCAGTGACACTAGCGGGCTGTCCACAGATACGCAGTATTTT
v_gene: TRBV20-1; d_gene: -; abundance: -; j_gene: TRBJ2-1; len: 11; CDR3aa: CSAPDSNEQFF; CDR3nt: TGCAGTGCTCCAGACAGTAATGAGCAGTTCTTC
v_gene: TRBV5-1; d_gene: -; abundance: -; j_gene: TRBJ1-1; len: 13; CDR3aa: CASSWTEGTEAFF; CDR3nt: TGCGCCAGCAGCTGGACAGAGGGAACTGAAGCTTTCTTT
v_gene: TRBV6-5; d_gene: -; abundance: -; j_gene: TRBJ2-7; len: 14; CDR3aa: CASSTIHQTYEQYF; CDR3nt: TGTGCCAGCAGTACTATCCACCAAACCTACGAGCAGTACTTC
v_gene: TRBV15; d_gene: TRBD1; abundance: -; j_gene: TRBJ1-5; len: 15; CDR3aa: CATSEDRVEYQPQHF; CDR3nt: TGTGCCACCAGTGAGGACAGGGTGGAGTATCAGCCCCAGCATTTT
v_gene: TRBV10-1; d_gene: TRBD2; abundance: -; j_gene: TRBJ2-1; len: 18; CDR3aa: CASSDAGLAGLSYNEQFF; CDR3nt: TGCGCCAGCAGTGACGCCGGACTAGCGGGCCTCTCCTACAATGAGCAGTTCTTC
v_gene: TRBV18; d_gene: TRBD1; abundance: -; j_gene: TRBJ2-2; len: 15; CDR3aa: CASSPRDRHTGELFF; CDR3nt: TGTGCCAGCTCACCTAGGGACAGACACACCGGGGAGCTGTTTTTT
v_gene: TRBV20-1; d_gene: TRBD1; abundance: -; j_gene: TRBJ1-2; len: 12; CDR3aa: CSASMAGGGYTF; CDR3nt: TGCAGTGCTAGTATGGCAGGGGGTGGCTACACCTTC
v_gene: TRBV9; d_gene: -; abundance: -; j_gene: TRBJ2-1; len: 15; CDR3aa: CASSVQREFFNEQFF; CDR3nt: TGTGCCAGCAGCGTGCAACGGGAGTTTTTCAATGAGCAGTTCTTC
v_gene: TRBV30; d_gene: -; abundance: few; j_gene: TRBJ2-7; len: 15; CDR3aa: CAWSGRGRSAYEQYF; CDR3nt: TGTGCCTGGAGCGGGAGAGGCAGGTCGGCGTACGAGCAGTACTTC
v_gene: TRBV15; d_gene: TRBD1; abundance: -; j_gene: TRBJ1-2; len: 15; CDR3aa: CATSTRQGQMNGYTF; CDR3nt: TGTGCCACCAGCACCCGACAGGGACAAATGAACGGCTACACCTTC
v_gene: TRBV5-1; d_gene: TRBD1; abundance: -; j_gene: TRBJ1-1; len: 13; CDR3aa: CASKGQGNTEAFF; CDR3nt: TGCGCCAGCAAAGGACAGGGGAACACTGAAGCTTTCTTT
v_gene: TRBV19; d_gene: -; abundance: -; j_gene: TRBJ2-5; len: 15; CDR3aa: CASSVDWSHWETQYF; CDR3nt: TGTGCCAGTAGTGTGGACTGGAGCCATTGGGAGACCCAGTACTTC